This T cell receptor beta chain was found in a study of cytomegalovirus exposure and HLA in healthy donors. On this clone: Antigen: not known.

Participants comprised healthy donors of bone marrow. The PCR contained 60 Vbeta and 13 Jbeta primers. Libraries were prepared by immunoSEQ multiplex PCR; TCRdb keeps only in-frame clonotypes and omits some of them. Of 85,000 to 90,000 clones listed, 70% to 90% were seen once; the top ten hold about 2.5%. Germline values: CDR1 ENHRY, CDR2 SYGVKD. J was trimmed by 7 bases and V by 6 bases; bases with no gene match: 9. The CDR3 has 15 amino acids. General study points: Accurate prediction of HLA-A and HLA-B alleles (for most subjects) was reportedly achieved from TCR beta sequences. The number of N-insertions in an Asian-associated ancestry cluster was reportedly below the roughly 670-donor mean in a later analysis.

Sequenced input: PBMCs. The source is a man aged 18-30 years in good health and CMV-seronegative. This chain connects TRBV10-3 to TRBJ2-2; 9 nucleotides agree with TRBD1. CDR3 loop: CAIRGQGGSDGELFF. The CDR3 DNA reads TGTGCCATCAGGGGACAGGGTGGGTCAGACGGGGAGCTGTTTTTT.